This TCR beta chain was captured by sequencing in a study of blood T cell repertoires in COVID-19. In the study overall: Samples representing acute and convalescent COVID-19 were sourced from the United States, Italy and Spain.

The germline V gene encodes CDR1 MGHRA and CDR2 YSYEKL. The CDR3 is made up of 13 amino acids. J was trimmed by 3 bases and V by 4 bases; bases with no gene match: 2. Enrollment of patients from Seattle took place during active infection, with longitudinal follow-up. Libraries were prepared by immunoSEQ multiplex PCR; TCRdb keeps only in-frame clonotypes and omits some of them. In the table there are about 260,000 clones, more than 70% of which are singletons. The TCR sequence derives from a woman under 40 with COVID-19, enrolled during active disease. The rearrangement uses TRBV4-1 and TRBJ1-2, with TRBD1 matching 7 bases. What was sequenced was peripheral blood. CDR3 sequence reads: CASSLTGDYGYTF. For the CDR3, the DNA is TGCGCCAGCAGCCTCACAGGGGACTATGGCTACACCTTC.